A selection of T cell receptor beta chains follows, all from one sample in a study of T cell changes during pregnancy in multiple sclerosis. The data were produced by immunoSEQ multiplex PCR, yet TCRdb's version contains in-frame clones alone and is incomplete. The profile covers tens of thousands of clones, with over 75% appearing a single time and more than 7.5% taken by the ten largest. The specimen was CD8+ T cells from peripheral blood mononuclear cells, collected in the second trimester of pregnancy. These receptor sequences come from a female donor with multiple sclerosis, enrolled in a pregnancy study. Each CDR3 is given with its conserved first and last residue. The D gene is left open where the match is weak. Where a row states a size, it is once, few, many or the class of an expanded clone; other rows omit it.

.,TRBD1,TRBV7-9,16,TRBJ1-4,TGTGCCAGCAGCCCGATCTATGACAGGGGTAATGAAAAACTGTTTTTT,CASSPIYDRGNEKLFF
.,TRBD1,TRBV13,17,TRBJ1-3,TGTGCCAGCAGCGCCCGGACAGGGAGCTTCTCTGGAAACACCATATATTTT,CASSARTGSFSGNTIYF
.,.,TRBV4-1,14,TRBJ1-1,TGCGCCAGCAGCCAGACATTGGGTCGGGGTGAAGCTTTCTTT,CASSQTLGRGEAFF
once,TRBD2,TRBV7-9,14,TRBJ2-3,TGTGCCAGCAGCCCGACTAGCGTGGCAGATACGCAGTATTTT,CASSPTSVADTQYF
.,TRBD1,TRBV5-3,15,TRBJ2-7,TGTGCCAGAAGCTGGACAGGGGGTGAAGGGTACGAGCAGTACTTC,CARSWTGGEGYEQYF
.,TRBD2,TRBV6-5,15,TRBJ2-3,TGTGCCAGCAGTTACGCGGGGGGGTACACAGATACGCAGTATTTT,CASSYAGGYTDTQYF
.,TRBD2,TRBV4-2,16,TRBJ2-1,TGTGCCAGCAGCCACCCCCCGACTAGCGCACGCAATGAGCAGTTCTTC,CASSHPPTSARNEQFF
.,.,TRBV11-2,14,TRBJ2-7,TGTGCCAGCAGCTTAGTTTCAGGGTTGGGGGAGCAGTACTTC,CASSLVSGLGEQYF
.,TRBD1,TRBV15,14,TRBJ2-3,TGTGCCACCAGCAGGGACAGGGTCACAGATACGCAGTATTTT,CATSRDRVTDTQYF
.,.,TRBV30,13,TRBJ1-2,TGTGCCTGGAGTCCCAGGGAGGGAGATGGCTACACCTTC,CAWSPREGDGYTF
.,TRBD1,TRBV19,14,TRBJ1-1,TGTGCCAGTAGGACAGAGGGACAGGGAGTTGAAGCTTTCTTT,CASRTEGQGVEAFF
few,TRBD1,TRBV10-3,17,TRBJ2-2,TGTGCCATCAGTGAGCCCTCCGGGACAGTTCTCACCGGGGAGCTGTTTTTT,CAISEPSGTVLTGELFF
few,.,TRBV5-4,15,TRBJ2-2,TGTGCCAGCAGCTTGCTGCAGGGGGGCACCGGGGAGCTGTTTTTT,CASSLLQGGTGELFF
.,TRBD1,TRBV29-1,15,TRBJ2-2,TGCAGCGTTGTTTTTGCACAGGGGGCCTCGGGGGAGCTGTTTTTT,CSVVFAQGASGELFF
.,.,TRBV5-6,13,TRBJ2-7,TGTGCCAGCAATCCCGGCGGACAATACGAGCAGTACTTC,CASNPGGQYEQYF
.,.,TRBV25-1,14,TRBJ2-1,TGTGCCAGCAGTGAATCTTGGCAGGACAATGAGCAGTTCTTC,CASSESWQDNEQFF
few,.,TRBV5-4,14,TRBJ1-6,TGTGCCAGCAGCACGAAGCCCCGGGATTCACCCCTCCACTTT,CASSTKPRDSPLHF
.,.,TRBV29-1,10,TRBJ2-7,TGCAGCGGCCGAGACTACGAGCAGTACTTC,CSGRDYEQYF
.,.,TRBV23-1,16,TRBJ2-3,TGCGCCAGCAGTCAACAAACAGGGAAGGAGGCAGATACGCAGTATTTT,CASSQQTGKEADTQYF
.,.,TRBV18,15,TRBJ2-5,TGTGCCAGCTCACAACTCTCCGGGGGAGAAGAGACCCAGTACTTC,CASSQLSGGEETQYF
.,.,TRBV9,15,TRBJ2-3,TGTGCCAGCAGCGTAGAGGGGATAGCCGGGGATACGCAGTATTTT,CASSVEGIAGDTQYF
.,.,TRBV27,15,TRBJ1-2,TGTGCCAGCAGTTTTTTCGGTTCGAGGCTGAGTGGCTACACCTTC,CASSFFGSRLSGYTF
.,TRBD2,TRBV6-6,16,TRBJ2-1,TGTGCCAGCAGTTACTCCTCACTAGCGGGGGGAACGGGTCCGTTCTTC,CASSYSSLAGGTGPFF
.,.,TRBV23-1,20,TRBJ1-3,TGCGCCAGCAGTCAACCGGAAGATCCTATCAGGTGGATCTCTGGAAACACCATATATTTT,CASSQPEDPIRWISGNTIYF
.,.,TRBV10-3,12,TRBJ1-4,TGTGCCATCAGGCGGGGGGACGGAAAACTGTTTTTT,CAIRRGDGKLFF
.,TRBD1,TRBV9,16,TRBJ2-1,TGTGCCAGCAGCCCTCCGGGACAGGCGGACTACAATGAGCAGTTCTTC,CASSPPGQADYNEQFF
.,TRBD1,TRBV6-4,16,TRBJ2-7,TGTGCCAGCAGTGACCGTCAGGGACAGGGTCCCTGCGAGCAGTACTTC,CASSDRQGQGPCEQYF
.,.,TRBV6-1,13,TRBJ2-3,TGTGCCAGCAGTGATGGGGCCACAGATACGCAGTATTTT,CASSDGATDTQYF
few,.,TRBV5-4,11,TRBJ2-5,TGTGCCAGTTGGCAGGGAGAGACCCAGTACTTC,CASWQGETQYF
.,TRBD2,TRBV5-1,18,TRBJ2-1,TGCGCCAGCAGCTTTACTAGCGGGGGGAAAAGCTCCTACAATGAGCAGTTCTTC,CASSFTSGGKSSYNEQFF
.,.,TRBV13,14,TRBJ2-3,TGTGCCAGCAACTTAGGATCTAGCACAGATACGCAGTATTTT,CASNLGSSTDTQYF
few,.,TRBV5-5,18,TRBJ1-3,TGTGCCAGCAGCTTGTATCCCCCCCAGTGGCTTCAGGGAAACACCATATATTTT,CASSLYPPQWLQGNTIYF
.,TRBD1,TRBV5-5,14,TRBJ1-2,TGTGCCAGCAGCTTGGGGACAGGGGCTAATGGCTACACCTTC,CASSLGTGANGYTF
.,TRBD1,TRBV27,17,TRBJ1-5,TGTGCCAGCAGTCCCGGGACAGGGCCTTATAGCAATCAGCCCCAGCATTTT,CASSPGTGPYSNQPQHF
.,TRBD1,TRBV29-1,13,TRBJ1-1,TGCAGCGCTTGGACAGGGGGTAACACTGAAGCTTTCTTT,CSAWTGGNTEAFF
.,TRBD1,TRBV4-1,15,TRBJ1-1,TGCGCCAGCAGCCTATTTGGACAGGGGAACACTGAAGCTTTCTTT,CASSLFGQGNTEAFF
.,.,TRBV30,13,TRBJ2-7,TGTGCCTGGGCATATGGGAGCTCCTACGAGCAGTACTTC,CAWAYGSSYEQYF
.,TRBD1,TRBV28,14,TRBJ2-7,TGTGCCAGCAGTACCCGGACAGGGGGTGACGAGCAGTACTTC,CASSTRTGGDEQYF
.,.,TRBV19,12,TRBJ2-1,TGTGCCAGTAGTATCGGGTTAAATGAGCAGTTCTTC,CASSIGLNEQFF
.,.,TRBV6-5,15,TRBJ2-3,TGTGCCAGCAGGGTTCGACAGTTGAGCACAGATACGCAGTATTTT,CASRVRQLSTDTQYF
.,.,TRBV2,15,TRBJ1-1,TGTGCCAGCAGTGACCTGACAGGTGGAATCCGCGAAGCTTTCTTT,CASSDLTGGIREAFF
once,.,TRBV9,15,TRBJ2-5,TGTGCCAGCAGCGTAGCTACGGTGGGACTAGAGACCCAGTACTTC,CASSVATVGLETQYF
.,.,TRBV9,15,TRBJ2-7,TGTGCCAGCAGCGGATGGGAGGACGGCTCCTACGAGCAGTACTTC,CASSGWEDGSYEQYF
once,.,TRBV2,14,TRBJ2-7,TGTGCCAGCAGTGGGGGACACTCCTCCTACGAGCAGTACTTC,CASSGGHSSYEQYF
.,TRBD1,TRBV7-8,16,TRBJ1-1,TGTGCCAGCAGCCTTATAGGGACAGTAATGAACACTGAAGCTTTCTTT,CASSLIGTVMNTEAFF
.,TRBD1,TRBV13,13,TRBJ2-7,TGTGCCAGCAGCTTTTCAGGGGGCCACGAGCAGTACTTC,CASSFSGGHEQYF
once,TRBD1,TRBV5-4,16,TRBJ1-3,TGTGCCAGCAGTGCCTCGGACAGGGGATTTGGAAACACCATATATTTT,CASSASDRGFGNTIYF
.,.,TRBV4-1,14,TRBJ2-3,TGCGCCAGCAGCCAAGGACAGATCACAGATACGCAGTATTTT,CASSQGQITDTQYF
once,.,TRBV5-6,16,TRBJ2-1,TGTGCCAGCAGCTTGGGCAGCCTTGGGAGGTACAATGAGCAGTTCTTC,CASSLGSLGRYNEQFF
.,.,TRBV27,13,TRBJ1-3,TGTGCCAGCAGTTCTACCTCTGGAAACACCATATATTTT,CASSSTSGNTIYF
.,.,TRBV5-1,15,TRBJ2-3,TGCGCCAGCAGCGGAACGCCAGGGAGCACAGATACGCAGTATTTT,CASSGTPGSTDTQYF
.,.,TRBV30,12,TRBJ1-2,TGTGCCTGGAGGTGGCAGGTCTATGGCTACACCTTC,CAWRWQVYGYTF